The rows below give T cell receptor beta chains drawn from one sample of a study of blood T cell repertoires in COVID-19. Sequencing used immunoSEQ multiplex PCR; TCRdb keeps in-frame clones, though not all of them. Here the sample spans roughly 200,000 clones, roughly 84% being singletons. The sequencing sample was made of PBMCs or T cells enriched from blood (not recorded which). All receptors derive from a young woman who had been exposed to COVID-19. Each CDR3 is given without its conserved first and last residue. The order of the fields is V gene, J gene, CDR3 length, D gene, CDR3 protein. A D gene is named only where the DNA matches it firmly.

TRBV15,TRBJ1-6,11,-,ATSRDRNSPLH
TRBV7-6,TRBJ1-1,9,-,ASSRLSEAF
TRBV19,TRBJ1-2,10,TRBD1,AGRDRSYGYT
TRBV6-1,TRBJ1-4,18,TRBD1,ASSVKGMGTGGPSNEKLF
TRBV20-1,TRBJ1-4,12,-,SASTYGSVEKLF
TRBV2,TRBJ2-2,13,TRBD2,ASALGGGALGELF
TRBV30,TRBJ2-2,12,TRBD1,ACNRDSNTGELF
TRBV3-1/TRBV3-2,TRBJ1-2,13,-,ASSPIRGSNYGYT
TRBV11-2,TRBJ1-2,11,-,ASSPDSGYGYT
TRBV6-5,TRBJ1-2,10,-,ASRELDYGYT
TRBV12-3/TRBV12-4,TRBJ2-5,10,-,ASSQGWETQY
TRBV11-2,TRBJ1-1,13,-,ASSLGFVRGTEAF
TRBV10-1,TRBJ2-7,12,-,ASSEITGSREQY
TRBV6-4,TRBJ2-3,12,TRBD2,ASSTSGGADTQY
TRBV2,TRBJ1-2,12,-,ASRGTGDLRRYT
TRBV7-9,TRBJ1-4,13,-,ASSAPGVTNEKLF
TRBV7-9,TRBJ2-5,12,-,ASSRPLAPETQY
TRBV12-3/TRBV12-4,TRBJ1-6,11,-,ASSPRQNSPLH
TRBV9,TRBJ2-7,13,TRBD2,ASSVAAGGPWEQY
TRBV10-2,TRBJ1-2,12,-,ASTPETVGNGYT
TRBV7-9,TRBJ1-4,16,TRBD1,ASSLGVVQGQTLEKLF
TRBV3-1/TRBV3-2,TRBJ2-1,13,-,ASSQGNGPYNEQF
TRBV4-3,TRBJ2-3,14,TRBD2,ASSQLAGGRTDTQY
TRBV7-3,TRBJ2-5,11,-,ASSLDSQETQY
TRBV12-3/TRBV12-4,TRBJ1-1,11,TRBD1,ASTRQGGTEAF
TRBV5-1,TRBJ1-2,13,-,ASSPGSSGAYGYT
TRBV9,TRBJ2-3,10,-,ASSVSGDTQY
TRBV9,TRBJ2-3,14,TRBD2,ASSVGGLGGGPTQY
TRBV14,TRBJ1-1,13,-,ASSQGFQIDTEAF
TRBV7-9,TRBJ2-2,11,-,ARMGLHTGELF
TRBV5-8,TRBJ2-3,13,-,ASSARTFDTDTQY
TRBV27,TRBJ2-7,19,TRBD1,ASSTLLPGQDMTVISYEQY
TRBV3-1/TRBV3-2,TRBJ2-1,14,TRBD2,ASSQHLAGGLGEQF
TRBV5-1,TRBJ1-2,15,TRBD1,ASSLAEVSGGLAGYT